This T cell receptor beta chain comes out of a study of shared clonotypes between healthy human individuals. Germline V gene data show CDR1 as SGDLS and CDR2 as YYNGEE. This CDR3 contains 15 residues. V lost 1 base and J lost 6; bases outside the gene matches: 2. The donors were adults (healthy and HIV-negative) with no recent acute infections or vaccinations. Notes on the study in general: Tissues were not sampled, only blood, and their repertoires likely differ.

Assay used: immunoSEQ multiplex PCR; TCRdb lists only in-frame clones, some missing. The sample includes around 500,000 clones, approximately 78% of them seen just once. Notes on this clone: Its antigen is unidentified.

V usage is TRBV9 and J usage is TRBJ1-3, with 12 bases matching TRBD1. The sequenced material came from PBMCs. This receptor was taken from a woman aged 40 to 55 in good health. Some clones in this sample may be carry-over from other donors' samples. The CDR3 sequence is CASSVSGQGANTIYF. CDR3 DNA: TGTGCCAGCAGCGTATCGGGACAGGGGGCAAACACCATATATTTT.